Below, 13 T cell receptor beta chains from the same sample are listed, as sequenced in a study of regulatory T cells in long-lasting Graves disease. The time point is: persistent/refractory GD, antithyroid drugs over 5 years with positive TRAb. PBMC-extracted RNA yielded the TCR library. In building TCR beta libraries, iRepertoire HTBI primers were used together with Arm-PCR of CDR3 regions. Via MiXCR, TCRdb re-called the multiplex PCR reads, giving one row per CDR3 protein. The table shows about 660,000 distinct CDR3 sequences, with around 32% occurring only once. Source: peripheral blood mononuclear cells (PBMCs), taken when the disease was refractory, from a patient treated with antithyroid drugs. Receptor source: a female donor with Graves disease.

There are many counts of this clonotype. The rearrangement joins TRBV11-2 to TRBJ1-6; TRBD1 might be the D (5 bases). The CDR3 is 11 amino acids. The V gene lost 4 bases and the J gene lost 13 bases, with 8 bases spanning the gap. From germline, CDR1 is SGHAT and CDR2 FQNNGV. The chain's CDR3 is CASSSGFPLHF. CDR3 sequence (DNA): TGTGCCAGCAGCTCAGGGTTCCCCCTCCACTTT.

This clonotype showed up just a few times. The chain combines TRBV12-3 or TRBV12-4 with TRBJ1-4; D not resolved. V lost 6 bases and J lost 8, with 19 bases in between. This CDR3 is built from 15 residues. The CDR3 DNA sequence: TGTGCCAGCAGCCTGGACGGCCAGCGAGGGGAAAAACTGTTTTTT. This translates into CASSLDGQRGEKLFF.

The rearrangement uses TRBV6-5 and TRBJ2-5; tentative D call: TRBD2 (5 bases). The CDR3 covers 12 residues. V was trimmed by 2 bases and J by 4 bases, leaving 5 bases between them. The germline V gene has CDR1 MNHEY and CDR2 SVGAGI. CDR3 region: CASSYAGETQYF. Here the CDR3 DNA reads TGTGCCAGCAGTTACGCGGGAGAGACCCAGTACTTC.

This clonotype was found a few times. V gene TRBV19 combines with J gene TRBJ1-5; maybe TRBD1 (6 bases). The V gene lost 4 bases and the J gene lost 5 bases, with 15 bases spanning the gap. CDR1 and CDR2 (germline): LNHDA, SQIVND (reference sequence). This CDR3 contains 15 residues. The CDR3 DNA is TGTGCCAGTAGTACGACAGGAGATGAGTATCAGCCCCAGCATTTT. Its translation: CASSTTGDEYQPQHF.

This clonotype was counted between two and nine times. The chain employs TRBV19 and TRBJ1-6; 8 bases agree with TRBD1. CDR1 and CDR2 from the germline V gene are LNHDA and SQIVND (reference sequence). This CDR3 spans 16 amino acids. V shed 7 bases, J shed 9 bases, and the junction held 14 bases outside the gene matches. The CDR3 is CASILRAGGAGSPLHF. The CDR3 coding sequence is TGTGCCAGTATCCTACGAGCAGGGGGCGCGGGTTCACCCCTCCACTTT. The entire variable domain, with the rest obtained from reference TRBV19 and TRBJ1-6, is as follows: DGGITQSPKYLFRKEGQNVTLSCEQNLNHDAMYWYRQDPGQGLRLIYYSQIVNDFQKGDIAEGYSVSREKKESFPLTVTSAQKNPTAFYLCASILRAGGAGSPLHFGNGTRLTVT.

The rearrangement links TRBV6-1 to TRBJ1-2; D might be TRBD1 (5 bases). This CDR3 spans 15 amino acids. Germline CDR1 reads MNHNS; CDR2 reads SASEGT. Trimming took off 8 bases at V and 4 bases at J, with 20 bases between the two ends. The CDR3 is CASWRGSLGGYGYTF. The CDR3 DNA is TGTGCCAGCTGGCGAGGTTCCCTTGGGGGCTATGGCTACACCTTC.

CDR3 sequence reads: CASTRTDSPTDTQYF. In nucleotides, the CDR3 is TGTGCCAGCACCAGAACCGACAGTCCCACAGATACGCAGTATTTT. The chain uses TRBV6-1 and TRBJ2-3, with a weak D call TRBD1 (5 bases). The CDR3 contains 15 residues. Germline V lookup: CDR1 MNHNS, CDR2 SASEGT. Trimming pared 7 bases from V and 2 bases from J, leaving 16 bases between.

Here the CDR3 reads CASSPTPDTEAFF. CDR3 in DNA: TGCGCCAGCAGCCCGACTCCGGACACTGAAGCTTTCTTT. V usage is TRBV5-1 and J usage is TRBJ1-1, with no clear D. The germline V gene has CDR1 SGHRS and CDR2 YFSETQ. The length of the CDR3 is 13 residues. V was clipped by 4 bases and J by 3 bases, with 10 bases between them.

This clonotype was seen ten or more times. This chain joins TRBV27 and TRBJ2-7; D is unresolved. The length of the CDR3 is 15 residues. Germline assignment: CDR1 MNHEY and CDR2 SMNVEV (reference sequence). The V and J ends lost 8 bases and 0 bases respectively, with 17 bases between them. The CDR3 sequence is CASGRFISSSYEQYF. CDR3 coding DNA: TGTGCCAGCGGCCGCTTCATATCAAGCTCCTACGAGCAGTACTTC.

The chain links TRBV6-1 to TRBJ1-4; 7 bases align to TRBD1. With V trimmed by 7 bases and J by 7 bases, 6 bases remained unmatched. The CDR3 sequence is 13 residues long. The germline V gene has CDR1 MNHNS and CDR2 SASEGT. The CDR3 is CASKLSGGEKLFF. CDR3 nucleotides: TGTGCCAGCAAATTATCAGGGGGTGAAAAACTGTTTTTT.

This chain connects TRBV5-6 to TRBJ1-2, with D maybe TRBD1 (5 bases). The CDR3 has 14 amino acids. Germline V lookup: CDR1 SGHDT, CDR2 YYEEEE. V shed 4 bases and J shed 6 bases, with 16 bases lying between them. The CDR3 here is CASSQGGQGDGYTF. CDR3 coding DNA: TGTGCCAGCAGCCAGGGCGGTCAGGGCGATGGCTACACCTTC. Full variable domain (rest looked up from reference TRBV5-6 and TRBJ1-2): DAGVTQSPTHLIKTRGQQVTLRCSPKSGHDTVSWYQQALGQGPQFIFQYYEEEERQRGNFPDRFSGHQFPNYSSELNVNALLLGDSALYLCASSQGGQGDGYTFGSGTRLTVV.

The table lists this clonotype with many counts. This chain uses TRBV28 with TRBJ1-2; no firm D call. This CDR3 spans 10 amino acids. V was cut by 4 bases and J by 7 bases, with 4 bases left in between. Germline V lookup: CDR1 MDHEN, CDR2 SYDVKM. CDR3 protein: CASSSSGYTF. The CDR3 coding sequence is TGTGCCAGCAGTTCGTCTGGCTACACCTTC.

V usage is TRBV20-1 and J usage is TRBJ2-5; 10 positions agree with TRBD2. This CDR3 region has 15 residues. In germline, CDR1 is DFQATT, CDR2 SNEGSKA (reference sequence). Germline trimming cut 1 base from V and 7 bases from J; bases unmatched to any gene: 9. Here the CDR3 reads CSARVGAGGPRTQYF. DNA for the CDR3: TGCAGTGCTAGAGTAGGAGCGGGAGGGCCCAGGACCCAGTACTTC.